These T cell receptor beta chains were read from a single sample in a study of blood T cell repertoires in COVID-19. Produced via immunoSEQ multiplex PCR; TCRdb's table is partial and in-frame only. The table has roughly 25,000 clones, 89% seen once. Sequenced: peripheral blood. These receptor sequences come from a man between 65 and 80 years old with acute or convalescent COVID-19. Both conserved end residues are part of each CDR3. Each record gives: V gene, D gene, clone size, J gene, CDR3 DNA, CDR3 protein. A D gene is named only where the DNA matches it firmly. Some rows have no size entry. The others give once, few or many, or a class for an expanded clone.

>TRBV12-3/TRBV12-4|NA|once|TRBJ1-1
TGTGCCAGCAGCCAGGACAGCCGAGGGGCTTTCTTT
CASSQDSRGAFF
>TRBV28|NA|NA|TRBJ1-4
TGTGCCAGCAGTTTGGTGGTCCAGGTGGGCGAAGAAAAACTGTTTTTT
CASSLVVQVGEEKLFF
>TRBV28|NA|NA|TRBJ1-2
TGTGCCAGCACCTTACCGCAGGAGGACGGCTACACCTTC
CASTLPQEDGYTF
>TRBV7-9|NA|once|TRBJ2-5
TGTGCCAGCAGCAACGGGGTAGAGAAGACCCAGTACTTC
CASSNGVEKTQYF
>TRBV28|TRBD2|NA|TRBJ2-4
TGTGCCAGCTCGACTAGCCCGGGAAACATTCAGTACTTC
CASSTSPGNIQYF
>TRBV10-3|TRBD1|NA|TRBJ1-2
TGTGCCATCAGTGAGTCGAGCATTTCCACAGGGGGCAGAGGGGGAGGCTACACCTTC
CAISESSISTGGRGGGYTF
>TRBV27|NA|once|TRBJ1-5
TGTGCCAGCAGTTTATCGGGGGCTGGGGGCAATCAGCCCCAGCATTTT
CASSLSGAGGNQPQHF
>TRBV11-2|NA|NA|TRBJ1-6
TGTGCCAGCAGCACTCCAGGGGAGCGAGGTTCACCCCTCCACTTT
CASSTPGERGSPLHF
>TRBV5-1|NA|NA|TRBJ2-5
TGCGCCAGCAGTCGGGAGCGCCAAGAGACCCAGTACTTC
CASSRERQETQYF
>TRBV10-3|NA|few|TRBJ2-7
TGTGCCATCAGGTCGACAGATGTCTCCTACGAGCAGTACTTC
CAIRSTDVSYEQYF
>TRBV5-1|TRBD1|NA|TRBJ2-2
TGCGCCAGCAGCCGGGACAGTCGTACCGGGGAGCTGTTTTTT
CASSRDSRTGELFF
>TRBV3-1/TRBV3-2|NA|NA|TRBJ1-2
TGTGCCAGCCTGGCGGGGGACTATGGCTACACCTTC
CASLAGDYGYTF
>TRBV2|NA|NA|TRBJ2-7
TGTGCCAGCAGTCTCCTCTCCTACGAGCAGTACTTC
CASSLLSYEQYF
>TRBV7-9|TRBD1|NA|TRBJ2-7
TGTGCCAGCAGAGGACAGGGTTCAAACGAGCAGTACTTC
CASRGQGSNEQYF
>TRBV19|TRBD1|NA|TRBJ2-5
TGTGCCAGTAGCCTGACACCAGGGGGAGAGACCCAGTACTTC
CASSLTPGGETQYF
>TRBV6-4|TRBD1|NA|TRBJ2-5
TGTGCCAGCAGTGAAGGACAGGGTGAGACCCAGTACTTC
CASSEGQGETQYF
>TRBV3-1/TRBV3-2|TRBD2|NA|TRBJ2-2
TGTGCCAGCAGGCCGGGGGGGAACACCGGGGAGCTGTTTTTT
CASRPGGNTGELFF
>TRBV13|NA|NA|TRBJ2-7
TGTGCCAGCAGCCCTCGCCGGAGCTCCTACGAGCAGTACTTC
CASSPRRSSYEQYF
>TRBV2|TRBD1|NA|TRBJ2-7
TGTGCCTTTGGGGGACAGGGCCCCCCCAGAAAGCCCTACGAGCAGTACTTC
CAFGGQGPPRKPYEQYF
>TRBV9|NA|NA|TRBJ2-7
TGTGCCAGCAGCGTGGGGCGGGGACAGTACGAGCAGTACTTC
CASSVGRGQYEQYF
>TRBV11-1|TRBD2|NA|TRBJ2-1
TGTGCCAGCAGCTTACTCAGACTAGCGAATTCCAATGAGCAGTTCTTC
CASSLLRLANSNEQFF
>TRBV19|NA|once|TRBJ2-7
TGTGCCAGTAGGACAACCTACGAGCAGTACTTC
CASRTTYEQYF
>TRBV5-1|TRBD2|few|TRBJ2-7
TGCGCCAGCAGCCCAACGGTGGCGGGGGCCTACGAGCAGTACTTC
CASSPTVAGAYEQYF
>TRBV5-4|NA|NA|TRBJ2-5
TGTGCCAGCAGCCAGGGGCCCACGGAGACCCAGTACTTC
CASSQGPTETQYF
>TRBV27|NA|few|TRBJ2-5
TGTGCCAGCAGCCCACGGGACTTACAAGAGACCCAGTACTTC
CASSPRDLQETQYF
>TRBV27|TRBD1|once|TRBJ2-7
TGTGCCAGCAGTAGGGACAGGACTTACTACGAGCAGTACTTC
CASSRDRTYYEQYF
>TRBV7-9|NA|NA|TRBJ2-1
TGTGCCAGCAGCTTAGTCCAGGGAACCTACAATGAGCAGTTCTTC
CASSLVQGTYNEQFF
>TRBV12-3/TRBV12-4|NA|NA|TRBJ2-7
TGTGCCAGCAGTTTAGATTTCCACTACGAGCAGTACTTC
CASSLDFHYEQYF
>TRBV10-3|NA|NA|TRBJ2-7
TGTGCCACTGGGCCCGCAGTCTACGAGCAGTACTTC
CATGPAVYEQYF
>TRBV9|NA|NA|TRBJ1-5
TGTGCCAGCAGCGTAGGGACGGGGGATAGCAATCAGCCCCAGCATTTT
CASSVGTGDSNQPQHF
>TRBV28|NA|once|TRBJ1-2
TGTGCCAGTTGTTGTGGATATCGGGTTGGCTACACCTTC
CASCCGYRVGYTF
>TRBV14|TRBD2|NA|TRBJ2-1
TGTGCCAGCAGCCTGAGGCTGGGACTAGCGGGAGTGAGCTCCTACAATGAGCAGTTCTTC
CASSLRLGLAGVSSYNEQFF
>TRBV27|TRBD1|NA|TRBJ1-2
TGTGCCAGCAGTCGCGGACAGGGGGCGCTGGACTATGGCTACACCTTC
CASSRGQGALDYGYTF
>TRBV16|NA|few|TRBJ1-1
TGTGCCAGCAGCCAATCGTATCCAGTGAACACTGAAGCTTTCTTT
CASSQSYPVNTEAFF
>TRBV7-2|TRBD2|NA|TRBJ2-1
TGTGCCAGCAGCTTGACTAGCGGGGGGCACAATGAGCAGTTCTTC
CASSLTSGGHNEQFF
>TRBV19|NA|NA|TRBJ1-3
TGTGCCAGTAAATCGGGGGACTACTCTGGAAACACCATATATTTT
CASKSGDYSGNTIYF
>TRBV7-3|NA|NA|TRBJ2-3
TGTGCCAGCAGCTTCCTCCCTACCGGGGGGCGCACAGATACGCAGTATTTT
CASSFLPTGGRTDTQYF
>TRBV25-1|TRBD2|NA|TRBJ2-5
TGTGCCAGCAGTGCCCTAGCGGGAGGTAAAGAGACCCAGTACTTC
CASSALAGGKETQYF